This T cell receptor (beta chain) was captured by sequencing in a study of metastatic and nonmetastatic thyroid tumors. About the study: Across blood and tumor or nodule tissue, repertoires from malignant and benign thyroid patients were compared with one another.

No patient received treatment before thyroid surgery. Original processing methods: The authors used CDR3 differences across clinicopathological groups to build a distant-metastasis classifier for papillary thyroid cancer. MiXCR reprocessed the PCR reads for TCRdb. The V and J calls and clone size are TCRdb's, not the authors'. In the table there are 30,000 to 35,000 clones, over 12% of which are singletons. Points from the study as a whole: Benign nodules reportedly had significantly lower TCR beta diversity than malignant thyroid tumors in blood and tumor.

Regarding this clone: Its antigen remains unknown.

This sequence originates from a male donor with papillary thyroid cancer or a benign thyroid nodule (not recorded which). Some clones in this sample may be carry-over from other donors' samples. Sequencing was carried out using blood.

The CDR3 sequence is CASIPQTWVNEQFF. The CDR3 region has the DNA TGTGCCAGCATCCCGCAGACGTGGGTCAATGAGCAGTTCTTC. The rearrangement links TRBV3-1 to TRBJ2-1; D is unresolved. V lost 7 bases, J lost 6 bases, and 16 bases lay in between. The CDR3 runs to 14 residues. From germline, CDR1 is LGHDT and CDR2 YNNKEL (reference sequence).